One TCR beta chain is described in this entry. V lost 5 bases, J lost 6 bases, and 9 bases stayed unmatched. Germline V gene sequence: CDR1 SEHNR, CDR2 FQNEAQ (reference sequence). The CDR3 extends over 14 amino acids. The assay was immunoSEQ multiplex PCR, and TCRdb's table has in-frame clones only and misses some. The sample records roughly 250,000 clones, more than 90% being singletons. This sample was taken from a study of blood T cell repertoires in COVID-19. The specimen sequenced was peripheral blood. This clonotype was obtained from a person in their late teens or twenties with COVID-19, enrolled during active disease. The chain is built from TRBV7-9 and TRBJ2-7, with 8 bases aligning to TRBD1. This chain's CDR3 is CASSPSGGQGEQYF. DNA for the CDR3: TGTGCCAGCAGCCCATCAGGGGGCCAGGGCGAGCAGTACTTC. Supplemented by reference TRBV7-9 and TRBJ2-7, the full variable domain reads DTGVSQNPRHKITKRGQNVTFRCDPISEHNRLYWYRQTLGQGPEFLTYFQNEAQLEKSRLLSDRFSAERPKGSFSTLEIQRTEQGDSAMYLCASSPSGGQGEQYFGPGTRLTVT.